This T cell receptor (beta chain) was identified during a study of blood T cell repertoires in COVID-19. Everyone who took part was roughly 18 to 89 years old, and they came from about two dozen US areas. During the 2 weeks before they entered the study, exposed participants had met someone with a PCR-confirmed or clinician-diagnosed COVID-19 case. Assay used: immunoSEQ multiplex PCR; TCRdb lists only in-frame clones, some missing. Here the sample spans about 150,000 clones, around four fifths being singletons. The V and J ends lost 1 base and 5 bases, in that order; junction bases with no gene match: 9. Looked up from germline, CDR1 is SGHKS and CDR2 is YYEKEE (reference sequence). The length of the CDR3 is 15 residues.

The sample consisted of PBMCs or T cells enriched from blood (not recorded which). This sequence originates from a man aged 70-80 years who had been exposed to COVID-19. V and J are TRBV5-5 and TRBJ2-7; 7 bases line up with TRBD1. The CDR3 nucleotides are TGTGCCAGCAGCTTGCATAGCGACAGGGTCAACGAGCAGTACTTC. Translated: CASSLHSDRVNEQYF.